This T cell receptor beta chain emerged from a study of T-cell memory formation after mild COVID-19. Study information: For the most part, TCR clusters were specific to one donor. Study conclusions and caveats: CD4+ contracting clones were mainly CM and EM; CD8+ ones, EMRA. Memory from before infection featured some responding clones, which suggests cross-reactive memory joined. Whereas later expanders leaned CD4+, clones contracting day 15 to 85 showed a balanced CD4/CD8 makeup.

Germline V gene sequence: CDR1 DFQATT, CDR2 SNEGSKA (reference sequence). The length of the CDR3 is 11 residues. Trimming removed 7 bases at V and 7 bases at J, with 11 bases between. A word on this clonotype: Its target is unknown.

TCRdb re-derived calls from the 5' RACE reads in MiXCR, one entry per CDR3 protein. The data show tens of thousands of distinct CDR3 sequences, 13% seen once. The clonotype was recovered from a man between 18 and 35 years old who had mild COVID-19 (a few samples of this study predate the infection). Cell type and time point are not known. This chain uses TRBV20-1 with TRBJ2-4; D unresolved. Sequenced sample: PBMCs or a T cell subset sorted from them (not recorded which). The CDR3 DNA follows: TGCAGTGACGGGCCTCTCAACATTCAGTACTTC. Residues: CSDGPLNIQYF.